This T cell receptor (beta chain) was captured in a study of cytomegalovirus exposure and HLA in healthy donors. Turning to the study itself: Falling in the Caucasian-associated ancestry cluster were 81% of some 400 genotyped donors. Study-level points and caveats: In a later analysis, a missense DCLRE1C variant was linked to TCR beta V- and J-gene trimming. Several of the most significant clusters appeared linked to common viral pathogens, based on a later analysis.

Comment on this clone: No antigen is known for it.

PCR primers comprised 60 Vbeta and 13 Jbeta primers. Sequencing used immunoSEQ multiplex PCR; TCRdb keeps in-frame clones, though not all of them. Of 80,000 to 95,000 clones in the sample, roughly 71% were seen once. Germline loops: CDR1 SGHNT, CDR2 YYREEE (reference sequence). J lost 7 bases, V lost 1 base, and 15 bases had no gene match. The CDR3 length is 20 residues. The chain combines TRBV5-4 with TRBJ2-1; 15 nucleotides agree with TRBD2. Sample: PBMCs. This TCR was recovered from a young woman in good health and CMV-seropositive. The DNA for the CDR3 is TGTGCCAGCAGCTTGTCTTTCGGGACTAGCGGGAGGATCCCTCGAAATGAGCAGTTCTTC. Translating gives CASSLSFGTSGRIPRNEQFF. Combining the CDR3 with reference TRBV5-4 and TRBJ2-1 gives the whole variable domain ETGVTQSPTHLIKTRGQQVTLRCSSQSGHNTVSWYQQALGQGPQFIFQYYREEENGRGNFPPRFSGLQFPNYSSELNVNALELDDSALYLCASSLSFGTSGRIPRNEQFFGPGTRLTVL.